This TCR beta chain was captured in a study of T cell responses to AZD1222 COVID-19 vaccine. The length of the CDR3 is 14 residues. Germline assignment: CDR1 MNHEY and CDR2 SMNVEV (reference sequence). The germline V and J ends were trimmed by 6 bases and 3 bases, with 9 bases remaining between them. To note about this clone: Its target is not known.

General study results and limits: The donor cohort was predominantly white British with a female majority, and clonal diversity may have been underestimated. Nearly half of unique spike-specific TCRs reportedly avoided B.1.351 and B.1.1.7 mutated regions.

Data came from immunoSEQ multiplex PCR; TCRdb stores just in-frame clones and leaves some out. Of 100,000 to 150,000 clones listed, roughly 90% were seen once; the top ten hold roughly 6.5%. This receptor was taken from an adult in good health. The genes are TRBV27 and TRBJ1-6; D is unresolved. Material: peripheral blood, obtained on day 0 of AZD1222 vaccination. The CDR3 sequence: CASRMLNYNSPLHF. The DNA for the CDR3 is TGTGCCAGCAGAATGTTAAACTATAATTCACCCCTCCACTTT.